These 11 T cell receptor beta chains were sequenced from one sample in a study of T cells in Graves' hyperthyroidism and ophthalmopathy. Amplification yielded TCR beta CDR3 regions, with RNA transcripts as the source. The HTBI primer set was used in a first-round RT-PCR of the TCR CDR3. TCRdb redid the calling of the multiplex PCR reads with MiXCR, one entry per CDR3 protein. Among about 290,000 distinct CDR3 sequences listed, approximately 13% were seen once. Material: blood. These receptors were taken from a middle-aged woman with Graves' hyperthyroidism.

This clonotype was seen many times. The chain is built from TRBV27 and TRBJ1-1; D not certain. This CDR3 has 14 amino acids. V lost 2 bases and J lost 4, with 11 bases in between. Germline V gene data show CDR1 as MNHEY and CDR2 as SMNVEV (reference sequence). CDR3 residues: CASSLTGLGTEAFF. The CDR3 DNA reads as TGTGCCAGCAGTTTAACCGGGTTGGGCACTGAAGCTTTCTTT.

This clonotype showed up many times. The chain has TRBV28 and TRBJ2-7; 7 bases line up with TRBD1. V lost 7 bases to trimming and J lost 2 bases; unmatched junction nucleotides: 11. CDR3 length: 15 amino acids. In germline, CDR1 is MDHEN, CDR2 SYDVKM. The CDR3 is CASTPGDSTPYEQYF. The CDR3 DNA is TGTGCCAGCACACCTGGGGACAGCACTCCCTACGAGCAGTACTTC.

This clonotype was seen ten or more times. V is TRBV18 and J is TRBJ1-1, with 7 nucleotides matching TRBD1. Unmatched junction bases numbered 1, after V lost 2 bases and J lost 4 bases. Germline CDR1 is KGHSH and CDR2 is LQKENI. The CDR3 is 13 amino acids. The CDR3 nucleotides are TGTGCCAGCTCACCAGGGGACAGCACTGAAGCTTTCTTT. Encoded protein: CASSPGDSTEAFF.

At least ten counts were recorded for this clonotype. The rearrangement uses TRBV3-1 and TRBJ2-5, with 12 bases that match TRBD2. This CDR3 is built from 17 residues. Germline V gene data show CDR1 as LGHDT and CDR2 as YNNKEL (reference sequence). V shed 5 bases, J shed 6 bases, and the junction held 13 bases outside the gene matches. In DNA, the CDR3 is TGTGCCAGCAGCGTAGGGACTAGCGGGCCCAGGTTGAAGACCCAGTACTTC. It encodes CASSVGTSGPRLKTQYF.

There are a few counts of this clonotype. This rearrangement joins TRBV7-6 to TRBJ1-5; D is undetermined. The CDR3 has 17 residues. Trimming pared 7 bases from V and 3 bases from J, leaving 22 bases between. Germline values: CDR1 SGHVS, CDR2 FNYEAQ. This chain's CDR3 is CASNPSRPREPNQPQHF. CDR3 DNA sequence: TGTGCCAGCAACCCTTCCCGGCCCCGGGAGCCCAATCAGCCCCAGCATTTT. Together with reference TRBV7-6 and TRBJ1-5, the CDR3 gives the full variable domain: GAGVSQSPRYKVTKRGQDVALRCDPISGHVSLYWYRQALGQGPEFLTYFNYEAQQDKSGLPNDRFSAERPEGSISTLTIQRTEQRDSAMYRCASNPSRPREPNQPQHFGDGTRLSIL.

This clonotype was recorded at least ten times. The rearrangement joins TRBV7-2 to TRBJ2-5; the match to TRBD1 covers 8 bases. The CDR3 contains 13 residues. Per germline, CDR1 SGHTA and CDR2 FQGNSA. The ends lost 4 bases at V and 9 bases at J; junction bases unmatched: 7. The CDR3 region is CASSSLPQGAQYF. CDR3 bases: TGTGCCAGCAGCTCCCTCCCACAGGGGGCCCAGTACTTC. Based on the CDR3 plus reference TRBV7-2 and TRBJ2-5, the full variable domain is GAGVSQSPSNKVTEKGKDVELRCDPISGHTALYWYRQSLGQGLEFLIYFQGNSAPDKSGLPSDRFSAERTGGSVSTLTIQRTQQEDSAVYLCASSSLPQGAQYFGPGTRLLVL.

This clonotype was seen ten or more times. The chain joins TRBV2 to TRBJ1-5, with no clear D. CDR3 size: 15 residues. V lost 3 bases, J lost 0 bases, and 9 bases lay in between. Germline CDR1 and CDR2: SNHLY and FYNNEI. The CDR3 loop reads CASSDRVNSNQPQHF. The CDR3 DNA follows: TGTGCCAGCAGTGATAGGGTAAATAGCAATCAGCCCCAGCATTTT.

This rearrangement joins TRBV2 to TRBJ1-4; possibly TRBD1 for D (6 bases). The germline V gene encodes CDR1 SNHLY and CDR2 FYNNEI. V was shortened by 6 bases and J by 7 bases, with 15 bases between the two germline ends. The CDR3 has 14 residues. CDR3 nucleotides: TGTGCCAGCAGCTTAAAGGGGGTCGGTGAAAAACTGTTTTTT. This translates into CASSLKGVGEKLFF.

In this sample, this clonotype turned up many times. The CDR3 sequence: CASPRDSNQPQHF. The CDR3 coding sequence is TGTGCCAGCCCCAGAGATAGCAATCAGCCCCAGCATTTT. The chain joins TRBV18 to TRBJ1-5, with unresolved D. CDR3 size: 13 residues. Germline CDR1 KGHSH, CDR2 LQKENI. The V end was cut by 8 bases, the J end by 0 bases, with 8 bases between. Full variable domain (outside the CDR3, taken from reference TRBV18 and TRBJ1-5): NAGVMQNPRHLVRRRGQEARLRCSPMKGHSHVYWYRQLPEEGLKFMVYLQKENIIDESGMPKERFSAEFPKEGPSILRIQQVVRGDSAAYFCASPRDSNQPQHFGDGTRLSIL.

V and J are TRBV30 and TRBJ2-1, with 8 positions matching TRBD2. The CDR3 sequence is 14 residues long. The germline gives CDR1 GTSNPN, CDR2 SVGIG (reference sequence). Trimming removed 4 bases from V and 2 bases from J; junction bases left unmatched: 4. CDR3 nucleotides: TGTGCCTGGAATCGGGGACTAGCCTACAATGAGCAGTTCTTC. Its protein is CAWNRGLAYNEQFF.

V is TRBV11-1 and J is TRBJ2-7, with D possibly matching TRBD1 (6 bases). V was cut by 6 bases and J by 3 bases, with 9 bases left in between. Germline CDR1 and CDR2: SGHAT and FQDESV (reference sequence). The CDR3 contains 12 residues. The CDR3 reads CASRRDNYEQYF. CDR3 DNA sequence: TGTGCCAGCAGACGGGACAACTACGAGCAGTACTTC.